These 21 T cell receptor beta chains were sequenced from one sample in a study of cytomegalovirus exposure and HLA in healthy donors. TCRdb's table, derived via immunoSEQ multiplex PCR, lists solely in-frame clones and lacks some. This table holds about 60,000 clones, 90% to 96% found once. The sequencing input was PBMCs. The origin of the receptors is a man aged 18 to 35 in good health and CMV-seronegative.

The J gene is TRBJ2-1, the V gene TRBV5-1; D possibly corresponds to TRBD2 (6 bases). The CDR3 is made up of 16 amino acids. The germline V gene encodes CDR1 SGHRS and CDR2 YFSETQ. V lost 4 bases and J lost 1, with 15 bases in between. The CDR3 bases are TGCGCCAGCAGCCCCCGTGGGGGGAGATCCTACAATGAGCAGTTCTTC. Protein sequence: CASSPRGGRSYNEQFF. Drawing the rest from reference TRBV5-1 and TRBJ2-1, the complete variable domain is KAGVTQTPRYLIKTRGQQVTLSCSPISGHRSVSWYQQTPGQGLQFLFEYFSETQRNKGNFPGRFSGRQFSNSRSEMNVSTLELGDSALYLCASSPRGGRSYNEQFFGPGTRLTVL.

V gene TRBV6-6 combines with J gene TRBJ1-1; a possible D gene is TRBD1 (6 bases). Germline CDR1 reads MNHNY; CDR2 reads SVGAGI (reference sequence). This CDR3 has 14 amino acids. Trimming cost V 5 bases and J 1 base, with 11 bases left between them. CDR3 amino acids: CASSQPTGNTEAFF. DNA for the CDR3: TGTGCCAGCAGTCAACCGACAGGGAACACTGAAGCTTTCTTT.

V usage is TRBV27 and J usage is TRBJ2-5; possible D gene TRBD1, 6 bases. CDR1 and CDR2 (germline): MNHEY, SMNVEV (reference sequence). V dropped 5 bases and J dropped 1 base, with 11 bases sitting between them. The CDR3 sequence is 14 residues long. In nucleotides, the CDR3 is TGTGCCAGCAGTCCAGGGACAACCCAAGAGACCCAGTACTTC. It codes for CASSPGTTQETQYF.

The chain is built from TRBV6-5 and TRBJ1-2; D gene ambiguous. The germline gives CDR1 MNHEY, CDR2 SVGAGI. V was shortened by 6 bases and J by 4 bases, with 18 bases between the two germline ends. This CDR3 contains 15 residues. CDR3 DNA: TGTGCCAGCAGCACTGGCGGGAGGGCGAGCTATGGCTACACCTTC. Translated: CASSTGGRASYGYTF.

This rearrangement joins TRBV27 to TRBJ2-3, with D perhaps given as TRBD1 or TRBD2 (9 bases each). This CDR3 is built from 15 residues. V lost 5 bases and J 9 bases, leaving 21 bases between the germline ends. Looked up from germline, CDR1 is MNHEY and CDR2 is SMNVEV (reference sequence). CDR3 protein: CASSLTGGAGGTQYF. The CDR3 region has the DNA TGTGCCAGCAGTCTCACAGGGGGCGCGGGAGGGACGCAGTATTTT.

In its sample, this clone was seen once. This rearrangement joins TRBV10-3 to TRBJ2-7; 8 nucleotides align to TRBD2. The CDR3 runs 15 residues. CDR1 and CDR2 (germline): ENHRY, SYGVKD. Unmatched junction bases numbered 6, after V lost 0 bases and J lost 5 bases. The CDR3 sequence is CAISESRGGIHEQYF. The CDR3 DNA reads TGTGCCATCAGTGAGTCGCGCGGGGGGATCCACGAGCAGTACTTC.

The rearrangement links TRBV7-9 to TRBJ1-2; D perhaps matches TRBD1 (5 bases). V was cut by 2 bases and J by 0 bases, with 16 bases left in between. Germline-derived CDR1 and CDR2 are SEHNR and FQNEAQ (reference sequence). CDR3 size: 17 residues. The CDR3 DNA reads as TGTGCCAGCAGCTTACCGGTGGTGGGGGGTTCTAACTATGGCTACACCTTC. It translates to CASSLPVVGGSNYGYTF.

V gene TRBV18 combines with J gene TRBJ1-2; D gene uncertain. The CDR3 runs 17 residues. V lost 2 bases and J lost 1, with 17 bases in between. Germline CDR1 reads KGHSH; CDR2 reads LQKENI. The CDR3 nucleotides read TGTGCCAGCTCACCATTGGTCGCCAGGTTAAATAACTATGGCTACACCTTC. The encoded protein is CASSPLVARLNNYGYTF.

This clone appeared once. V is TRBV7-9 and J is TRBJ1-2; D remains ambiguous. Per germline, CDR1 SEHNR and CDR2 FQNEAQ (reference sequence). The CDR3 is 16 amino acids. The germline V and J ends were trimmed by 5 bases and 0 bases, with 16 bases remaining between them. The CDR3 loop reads CASSPALTFTNYGYTF. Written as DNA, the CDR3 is TGTGCCAGCAGCCCAGCGTTAACTTTTACTAACTATGGCTACACCTTC.

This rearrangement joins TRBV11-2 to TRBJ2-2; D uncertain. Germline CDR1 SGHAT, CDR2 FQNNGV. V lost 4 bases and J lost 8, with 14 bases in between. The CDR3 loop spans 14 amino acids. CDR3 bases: TGTGCCAGCAGCTCGCGCGCGGTTGGGGGGGAGCTGTTTTTT. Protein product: CASSSRAVGGELFF.

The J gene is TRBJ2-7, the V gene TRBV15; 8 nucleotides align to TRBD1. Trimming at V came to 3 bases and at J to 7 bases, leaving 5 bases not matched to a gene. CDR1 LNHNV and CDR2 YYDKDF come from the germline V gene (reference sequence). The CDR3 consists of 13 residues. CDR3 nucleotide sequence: TGTGCCACCAGCAGTCAGGGGGCAGGAGAGCAGTACTTC. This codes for CATSSQGAGEQYF. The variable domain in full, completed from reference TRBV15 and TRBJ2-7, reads DAMVIQNPRYQVTQFGKPVTLSCSQTLNHNVMYWYQQKSSQAPKLLFHYYDKDFNNEADTPDNFQSRRPNTSFCFLDIRSPGLGDTAMYLCATSSQGAGEQYFGPGTRLTVT.

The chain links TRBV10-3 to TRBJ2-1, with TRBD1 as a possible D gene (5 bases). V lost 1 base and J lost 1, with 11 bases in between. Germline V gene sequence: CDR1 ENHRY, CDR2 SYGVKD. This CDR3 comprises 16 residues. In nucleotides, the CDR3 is TGTGCCATCAGTGAGTTCAGGGCCCAGTCCTACAATGAGCAGTTCTTC. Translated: CAISEFRAQSYNEQFF.

DNA of the CDR3: TGTGCCTCGGGGGGAGGGGAGACCCAGTACTTC. It codes for CASGGGETQYF. The chain carries TRBV27 and TRBJ2-5; 7 bases map to TRBD2. This CDR3 region has 11 residues. The junction had 5 bases not matched to a gene; V was cut back by 11 bases and J by 5 bases. The germline gives CDR1 MNHEY, CDR2 SMNVEV (reference sequence).

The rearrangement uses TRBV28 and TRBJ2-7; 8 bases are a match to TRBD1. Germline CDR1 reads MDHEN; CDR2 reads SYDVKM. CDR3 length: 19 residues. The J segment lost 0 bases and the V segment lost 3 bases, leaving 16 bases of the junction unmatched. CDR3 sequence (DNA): TGTGCCAGCAGTTTTTTATTAGGTGTCACAGGGGGGATCTCCTACGAGCAGTACTTC. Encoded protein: CASSFLLGVTGGISYEQYF.

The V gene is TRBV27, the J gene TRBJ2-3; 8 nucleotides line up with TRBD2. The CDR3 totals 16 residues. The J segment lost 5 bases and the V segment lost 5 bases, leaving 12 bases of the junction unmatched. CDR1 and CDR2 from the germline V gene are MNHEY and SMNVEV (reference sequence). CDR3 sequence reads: CASSKNLGREGDTQYF. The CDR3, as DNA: TGTGCCAGCAGTAAAAACTTAGGTCGGGAGGGAGATACGCAGTATTTT.

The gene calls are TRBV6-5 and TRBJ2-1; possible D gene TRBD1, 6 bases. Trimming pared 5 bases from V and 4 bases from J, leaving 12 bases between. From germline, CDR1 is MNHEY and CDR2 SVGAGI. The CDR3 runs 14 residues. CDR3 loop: CASSTGSLYNEQFF. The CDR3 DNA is TGTGCCAGCAGTACAGGGTCCCTGTACAATGAGCAGTTCTTC.

CDR3 in amino acids: CASSHRSSGANVLTF. CDR3 sequence (DNA): TGCGCCAGCAGCCATCGGAGCTCTGGGGCCAACGTCCTGACTTTC. The chain couples TRBV5-1 to TRBJ2-6, with D uncertain. The length of the CDR3 is 15 residues. Trimming removed 4 bases from V and 0 bases from J, with 8 bases in between. Per the germline V gene, CDR1 is SGHRS and CDR2 is YFSETQ.

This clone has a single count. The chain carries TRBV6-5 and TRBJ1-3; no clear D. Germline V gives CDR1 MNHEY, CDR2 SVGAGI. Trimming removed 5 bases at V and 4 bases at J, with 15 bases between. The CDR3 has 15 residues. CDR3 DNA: TGTGCCAGCAGTAGAGCAAATCCAACGGGAAACACCATATATTTT. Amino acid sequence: CASSRANPTGNTIYF.

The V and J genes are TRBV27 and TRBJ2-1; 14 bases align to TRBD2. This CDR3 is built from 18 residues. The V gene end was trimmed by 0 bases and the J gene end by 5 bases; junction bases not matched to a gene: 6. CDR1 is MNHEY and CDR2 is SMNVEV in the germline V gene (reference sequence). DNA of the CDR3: TGTGCCAGCAGTTTATCCGGACTAGCGGGGGGAGGCCACAATGAGCAGTTCTTC. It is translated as CASSLSGLAGGGHNEQFF.

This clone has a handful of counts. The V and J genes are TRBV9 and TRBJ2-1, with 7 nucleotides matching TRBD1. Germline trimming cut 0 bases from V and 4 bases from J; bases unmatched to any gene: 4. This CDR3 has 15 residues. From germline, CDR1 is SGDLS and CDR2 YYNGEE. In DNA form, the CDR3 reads TGTGCCAGCAGCGTAGAGGGGGCGCGTTACAATGAGCAGTTCTTC. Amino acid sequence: CASSVEGARYNEQFF.

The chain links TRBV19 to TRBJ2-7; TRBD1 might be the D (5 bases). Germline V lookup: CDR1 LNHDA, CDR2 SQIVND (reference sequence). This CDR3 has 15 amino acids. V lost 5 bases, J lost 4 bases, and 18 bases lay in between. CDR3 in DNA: TGTGCCAGTAGTTTCGGCAGGGCCGTATCTTACGAGCAGTACTTC. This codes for CASSFGRAVSYEQYF.